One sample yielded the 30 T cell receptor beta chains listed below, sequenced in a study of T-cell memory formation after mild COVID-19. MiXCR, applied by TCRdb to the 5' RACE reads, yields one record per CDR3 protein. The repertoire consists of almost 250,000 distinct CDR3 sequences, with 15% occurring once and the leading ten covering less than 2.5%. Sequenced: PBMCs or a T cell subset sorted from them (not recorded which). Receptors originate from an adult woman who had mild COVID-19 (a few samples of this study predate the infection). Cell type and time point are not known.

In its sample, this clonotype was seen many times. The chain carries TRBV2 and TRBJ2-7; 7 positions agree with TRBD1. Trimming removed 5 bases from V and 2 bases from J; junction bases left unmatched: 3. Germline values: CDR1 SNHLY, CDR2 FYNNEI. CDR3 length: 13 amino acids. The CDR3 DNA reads TGTGCCAGCAGTTCCGACAGGGCCTACGAGCAGTACTTC. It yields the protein CASSSDRAYEQYF.

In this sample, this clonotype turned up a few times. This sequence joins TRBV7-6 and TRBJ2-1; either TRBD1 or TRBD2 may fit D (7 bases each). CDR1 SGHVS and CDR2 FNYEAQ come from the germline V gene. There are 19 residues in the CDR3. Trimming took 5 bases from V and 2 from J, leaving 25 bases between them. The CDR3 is CASSLTPQGGRDPYNEQFF. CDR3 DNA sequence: TGTGCCAGCAGCCTCACCCCGCAGGGGGGGCGAGACCCCTACAATGAGCAGTTCTTC.

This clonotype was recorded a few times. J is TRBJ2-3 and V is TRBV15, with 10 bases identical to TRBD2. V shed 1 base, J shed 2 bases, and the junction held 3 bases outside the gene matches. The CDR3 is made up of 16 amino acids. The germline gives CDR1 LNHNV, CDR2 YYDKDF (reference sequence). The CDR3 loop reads CATSRVLAGFTDTQYF. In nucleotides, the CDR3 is TGTGCCACCAGCAGAGTACTAGCGGGGTTCACAGATACGCAGTATTTT.

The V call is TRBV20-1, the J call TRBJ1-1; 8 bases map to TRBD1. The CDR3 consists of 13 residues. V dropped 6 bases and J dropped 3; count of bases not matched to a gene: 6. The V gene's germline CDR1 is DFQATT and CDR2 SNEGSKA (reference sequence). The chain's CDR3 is CSASLDRDTEAFF. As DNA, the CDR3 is TGCAGTGCCTCCCTGGACAGGGACACTGAAGCTTTCTTT.

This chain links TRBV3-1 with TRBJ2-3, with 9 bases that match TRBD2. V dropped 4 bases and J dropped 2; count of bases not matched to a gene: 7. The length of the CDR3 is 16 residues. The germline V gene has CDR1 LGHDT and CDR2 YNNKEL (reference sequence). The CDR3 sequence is CASSPHSGGSTDTQYF. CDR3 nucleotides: TGTGCCAGCAGCCCACACAGCGGGGGGTCCACAGATACGCAGTATTTT.

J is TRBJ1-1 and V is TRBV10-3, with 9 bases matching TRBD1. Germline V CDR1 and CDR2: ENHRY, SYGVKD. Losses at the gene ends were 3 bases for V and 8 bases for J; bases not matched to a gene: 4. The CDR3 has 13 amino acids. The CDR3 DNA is TGTGCCATCAGTGACCGCGGACAGGGGGAAGCTTTCTTT. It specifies CAISDRGQGEAFF.

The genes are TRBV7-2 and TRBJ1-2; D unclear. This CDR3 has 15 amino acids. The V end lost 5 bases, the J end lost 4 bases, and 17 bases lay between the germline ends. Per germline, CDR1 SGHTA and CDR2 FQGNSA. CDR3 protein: CASSPALGEAYGYTF. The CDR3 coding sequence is TGTGCCAGCAGCCCGGCGTTGGGCGAAGCCTATGGCTACACCTTC. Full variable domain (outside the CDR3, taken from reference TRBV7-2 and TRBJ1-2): GAGVSQSPSNKVTEKGKDVELRCDPISGHTALYWYRQSLGQGLEFLIYFQGNSAPDKSGLPSDRFSAERTGGSVSTLTIQRTQQEDSAVYLCASSPALGEAYGYTFGSGTRLTVV.

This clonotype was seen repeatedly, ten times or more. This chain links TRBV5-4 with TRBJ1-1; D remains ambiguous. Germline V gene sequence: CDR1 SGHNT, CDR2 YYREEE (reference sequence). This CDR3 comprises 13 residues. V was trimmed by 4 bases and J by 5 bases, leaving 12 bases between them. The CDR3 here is CASSTRVGTEAFF. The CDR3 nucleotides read TGTGCCAGCAGCACCCGGGTTGGGACTGAAGCTTTCTTT.

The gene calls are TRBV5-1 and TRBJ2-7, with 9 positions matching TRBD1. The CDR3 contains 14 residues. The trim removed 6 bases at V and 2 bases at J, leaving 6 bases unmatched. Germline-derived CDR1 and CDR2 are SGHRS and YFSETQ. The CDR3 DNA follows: TGCGCCAGCACCTGGGGACAGGGCCCCTACGAGCAGTACTTC. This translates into CASTWGQGPYEQYF. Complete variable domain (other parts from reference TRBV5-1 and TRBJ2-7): KAGVTQTPRYLIKTRGQQVTLSCSPISGHRSVSWYQQTPGQGLQFLFEYFSETQRNKGNFPGRFSGRQFSNSRSEMNVSTLELGDSALYLCASTWGQGPYEQYFGPGTRLTVT.

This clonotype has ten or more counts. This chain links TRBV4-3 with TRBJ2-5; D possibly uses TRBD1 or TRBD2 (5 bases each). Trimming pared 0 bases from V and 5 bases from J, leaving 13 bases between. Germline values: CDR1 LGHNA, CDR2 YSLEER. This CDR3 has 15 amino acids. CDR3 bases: TGCGCCAGCAGCCAAGATCGAATATGGGGGGAGACCCAGTACTTC. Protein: CASSQDRIWGETQYF.

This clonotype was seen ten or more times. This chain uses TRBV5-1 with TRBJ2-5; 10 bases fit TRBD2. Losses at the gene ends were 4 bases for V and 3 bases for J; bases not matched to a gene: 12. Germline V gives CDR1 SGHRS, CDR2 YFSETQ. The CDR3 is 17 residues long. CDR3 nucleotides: TGCGCCAGCAGCGTGAATCCCGGGACTAGCGTCAAAGAGACCCAGTACTTC. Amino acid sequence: CASSVNPGTSVKETQYF.

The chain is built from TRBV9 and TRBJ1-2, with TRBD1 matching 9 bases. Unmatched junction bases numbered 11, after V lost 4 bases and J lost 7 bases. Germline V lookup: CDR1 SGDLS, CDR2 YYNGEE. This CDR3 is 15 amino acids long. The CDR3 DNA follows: TGTGCCAGCAGCCAAATCAGCGGGACAGGGACTGGCTACACCTTC. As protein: CASSQISGTGTGYTF.

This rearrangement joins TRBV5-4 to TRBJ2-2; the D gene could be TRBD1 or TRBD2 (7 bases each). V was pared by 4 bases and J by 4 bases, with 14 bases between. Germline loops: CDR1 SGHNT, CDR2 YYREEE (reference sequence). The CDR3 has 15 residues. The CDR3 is CASSPGGQTTGELFF. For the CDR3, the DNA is TGTGCCAGCAGCCCGGGGGGACAGACCACCGGGGAGCTGTTTTTT.

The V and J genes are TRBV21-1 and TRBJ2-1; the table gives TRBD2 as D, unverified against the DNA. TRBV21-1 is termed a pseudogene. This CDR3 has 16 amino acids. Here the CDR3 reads CASIPRLAGADNEQFF. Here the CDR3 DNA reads TGTGCCAGCATCCCCAGGCTAGCGGGAGCGGACAATGAGCAGTTCTTC.

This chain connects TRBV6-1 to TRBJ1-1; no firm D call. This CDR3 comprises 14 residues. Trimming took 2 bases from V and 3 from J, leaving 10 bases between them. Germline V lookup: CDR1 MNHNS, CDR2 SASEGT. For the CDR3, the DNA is TGTGCCAGCAGTGAACTCGACGGTTACACTGAAGCTTTCTTT. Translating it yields CASSELDGYTEAFF.

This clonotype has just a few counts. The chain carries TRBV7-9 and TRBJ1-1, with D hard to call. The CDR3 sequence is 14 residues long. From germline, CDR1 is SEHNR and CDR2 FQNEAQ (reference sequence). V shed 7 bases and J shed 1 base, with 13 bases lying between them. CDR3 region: CASTHGVGNTEAFF. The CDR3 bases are TGTGCCAGCACGCACGGAGTGGGGAACACTGAAGCTTTCTTT.

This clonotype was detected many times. Here the CDR3 reads CASSYSGQGGYEQYF. The CDR3, as DNA: TGTGCCAGCAGTTACTCGGGACAGGGCGGTTACGAGCAGTACTTC. The chain carries TRBV6-6 and TRBJ2-7, with 9 bases matching TRBD1. V gave up 0 bases and J gave up 4 bases; unmatched junction bases: 4. In germline, CDR1 is MNHNY, CDR2 SVGAGI (reference sequence). This CDR3 spans 15 amino acids.

The CDR3 region has the DNA TGCAGCGTTGATGCCGACAGGAATAGTGGCTACACCTTC. Its protein product is CSVDADRNSGYTF. The J gene is TRBJ1-2, the V gene TRBV29-1, with D perhaps matching TRBD1 (6 bases). The CDR3 sequence is 13 residues long. The V gene lost 3 bases and the J gene lost 7 bases, with 15 bases spanning the gap. The germline V gene encodes CDR1 SQVTM and CDR2 ANQGSEA. The whole variable domain, remainder taken from reference TRBV29-1 and TRBJ1-2, is SAVISQKPSRDICQRGTSLTIQCQVDSQVTMMFWYRQQPGQSLTLIATANQGSEATYESGFVIDKFPISRPNLTFSTLTVSNMSPEDSSIYLCSVDADRNSGYTFGSGTRLTVV.

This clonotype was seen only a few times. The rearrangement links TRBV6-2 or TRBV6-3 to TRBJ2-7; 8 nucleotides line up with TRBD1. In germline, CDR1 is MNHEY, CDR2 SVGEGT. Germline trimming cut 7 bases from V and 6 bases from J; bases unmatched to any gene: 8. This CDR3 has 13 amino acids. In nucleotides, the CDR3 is TGTGCCAGCAAGCGTGGACAGGGTGGCGAGCAGTACTTC. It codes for CASKRGQGGEQYF.

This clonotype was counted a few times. CDR3 DNA sequence: TGTGCCAGCAGCCCAACAGGGTCCCCCGTCTACGAGCAGTACTTC. It codes for CASSPTGSPVYEQYF. The rearrangement links TRBV7-2 to TRBJ2-7; D possibly corresponds to TRBD1 (6 bases). Per the germline V gene, CDR1 is SGHTA and CDR2 is FQGNSA. The V gene lost 5 bases and the J gene lost 3 bases, with 17 bases spanning the gap. The CDR3 runs 15 residues.

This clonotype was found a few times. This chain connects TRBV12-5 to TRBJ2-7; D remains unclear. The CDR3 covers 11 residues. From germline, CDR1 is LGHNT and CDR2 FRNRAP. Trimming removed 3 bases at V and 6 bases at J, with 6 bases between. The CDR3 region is CASGFGREQYF. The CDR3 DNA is TGTGCTAGTGGTTTCGGCCGCGAGCAGTACTTC.

The CDR3, as DNA: TGTGCCAGCAACGGGGGGCCGAGCACAGATACGCAGTATTTT. Translating gives CASNGGPSTDTQYF. The chain recombines TRBV11-2 with TRBJ2-3; D might be TRBD2 (7 bases). The CDR3 totals 14 residues. The V gene lost 7 bases and the J gene lost 0 bases, with 11 bases spanning the gap. Germline CDR1 SGHAT, CDR2 FQNNGV.

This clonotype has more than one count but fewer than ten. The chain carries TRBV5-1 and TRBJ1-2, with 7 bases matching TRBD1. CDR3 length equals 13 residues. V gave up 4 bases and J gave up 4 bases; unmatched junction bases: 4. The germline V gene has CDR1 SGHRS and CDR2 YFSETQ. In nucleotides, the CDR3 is TGCGCCAGCAGCGGTGACAGGGCCTATGGCTACACCTTC. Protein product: CASSGDRAYGYTF.

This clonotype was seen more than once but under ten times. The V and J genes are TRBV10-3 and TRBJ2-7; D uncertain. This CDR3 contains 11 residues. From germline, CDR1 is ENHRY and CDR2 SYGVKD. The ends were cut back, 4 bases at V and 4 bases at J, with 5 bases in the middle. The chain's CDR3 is CAISALYEQYF. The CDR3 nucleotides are TGTGCCATCAGTGCCTTATACGAGCAGTACTTC.

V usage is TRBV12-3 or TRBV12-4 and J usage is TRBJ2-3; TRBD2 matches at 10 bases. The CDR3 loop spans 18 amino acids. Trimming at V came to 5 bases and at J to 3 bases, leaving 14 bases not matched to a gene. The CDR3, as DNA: TGTGCCAGCAGTCTACCCCCCTGGACTAGCGGTTTAACAGATACGCAGTATTTT. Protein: CASSLPPWTSGLTDTQYF.

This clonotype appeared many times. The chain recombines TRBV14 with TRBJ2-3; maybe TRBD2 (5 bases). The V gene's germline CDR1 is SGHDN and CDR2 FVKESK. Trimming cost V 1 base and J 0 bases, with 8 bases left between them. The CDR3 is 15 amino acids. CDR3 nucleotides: TGTGCCAGCAGCCAAGCCGCGGGCAGCACAGATACGCAGTATTTT. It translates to CASSQAAGSTDTQYF.

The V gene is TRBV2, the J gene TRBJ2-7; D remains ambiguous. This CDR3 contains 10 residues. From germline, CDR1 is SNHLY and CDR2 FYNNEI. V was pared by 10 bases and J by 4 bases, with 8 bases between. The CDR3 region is CATQTYEQYF. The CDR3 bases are TGTGCCACCCAAACGTACGAGCAGTACTTC.

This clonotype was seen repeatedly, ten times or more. DNA of the CDR3: TGCGCCAGCAGCGGTAGCGGGAGCTCCTACAATGAGCAGTTCTTC. It encodes CASSGSGSSYNEQFF. V and J are TRBV5-1 and TRBJ2-1, with TRBD2 matching over 9 bases. Trimming removed 4 bases from V and 0 bases from J; junction bases left unmatched: 2. The CDR3 spans 15 residues. The germline V gene has CDR1 SGHRS and CDR2 YFSETQ.

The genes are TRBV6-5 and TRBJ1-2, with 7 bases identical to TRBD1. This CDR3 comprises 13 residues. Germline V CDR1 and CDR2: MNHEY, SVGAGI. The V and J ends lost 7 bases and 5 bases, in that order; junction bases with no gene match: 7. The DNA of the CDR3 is TGTGCCAGCACCCCGGGACAGACTTATGGCTACACCTTC. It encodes CASTPGQTYGYTF.

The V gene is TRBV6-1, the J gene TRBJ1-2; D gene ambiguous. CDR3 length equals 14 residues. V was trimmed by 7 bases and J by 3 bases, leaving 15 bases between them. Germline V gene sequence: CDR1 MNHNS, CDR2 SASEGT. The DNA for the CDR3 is TGTGCCAGCAAAGCTATCCCGGATTACTATGGCTACACCTTC. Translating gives CASKAIPDYYGYTF.